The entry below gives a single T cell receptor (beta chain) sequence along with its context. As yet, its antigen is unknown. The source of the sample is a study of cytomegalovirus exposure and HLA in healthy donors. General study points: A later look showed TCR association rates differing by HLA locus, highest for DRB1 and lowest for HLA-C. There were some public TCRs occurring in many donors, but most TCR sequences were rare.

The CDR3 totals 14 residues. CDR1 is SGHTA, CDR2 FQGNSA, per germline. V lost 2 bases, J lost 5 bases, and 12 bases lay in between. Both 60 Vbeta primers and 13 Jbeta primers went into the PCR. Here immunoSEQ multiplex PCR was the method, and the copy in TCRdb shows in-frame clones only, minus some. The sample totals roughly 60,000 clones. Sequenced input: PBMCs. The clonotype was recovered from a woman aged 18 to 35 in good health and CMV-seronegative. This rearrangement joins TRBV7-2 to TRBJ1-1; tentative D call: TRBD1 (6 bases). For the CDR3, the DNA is TGTGCCAGCAGCTTACGGACAGTATCTACTGAAGCTTTCTTT. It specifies CASSLRTVSTEAFF.